This T cell receptor beta chain was sequenced for a study of T cell changes during pregnancy in multiple sclerosis. CDR1 SGHDT and CDR2 YYEEEE come from the germline V gene. The CDR3 spans 15 residues. Between the trimmed V and J ends, which lost 4 bases and 2 bases, there was a span of 16 bases. Clones were sequenced by immunoSEQ multiplex PCR, and TCRdb holds only the in-frame ones, with some missing. The sample has tens of thousands of clones; around 90% are singletons. V gene TRBV5-6 combines with J gene TRBJ2-7; TRBD1 might be the D (5 bases). This clonotype originated in a female donor in good health, enrolled as a control in a pregnancy study. Sample: peripheral blood, taken after pregnancy. The CDR3 nucleotides are TGTGCCAGCAGCCCCACACTGACAGCCCCCTACGAGCAGTACTTC. It is translated as CASSPTLTAPYEQYF. The full variable domain, its missing parts supplied by reference TRBV5-6 and TRBJ2-7, is DAGVTQSPTHLIKTRGQQVTLRCSPKSGHDTVSWYQQALGQGPQFIFQYYEEEERQRGNFPDRFSGHQFPNYSSELNVNALLLGDSALYLCASSPTLTAPYEQYFGPGTRLTVT.